This TCR beta chain was obtained from a study of shared T cell receptors in the human thymus. The sample holds a few counts of this clone. Other DNA sequences in this specimen translate into the identical CDR3. The V end lost 0 bases, the J end lost 4 bases, and 10 bases lay between the germline ends. The CDR3 contains 14 residues. CDR1 is SGHRS and CDR2 is YFSETQ in the germline V gene. Generated by immunoSEQ multiplex PCR, the TCRdb table keeps only in-frame clones and is missing some. There are roughly 560,000 clones in the sample; about 84% occur only once, and around 0.013% lies in the top ten. The sample was also linked to a second study, of human thymus T cells. That publication notes: Among the donors, all were healthy Finnish infants having corrective surgery for congenital heart defects. Surgeons resected thymus tissue during corrective heart surgery. Gene usage (both V and J) appeared biased in thymic and blood repertoires. Reports from related research described highly overlapping thymic repertoires among unrelated individuals.

This clonotype was obtained from a boy under three years old with a congenital heart defect. The specimen was thymocytes. The rearrangement links TRBV5-1 to TRBJ1-1; the D is unclear. Here the CDR3 reads CASSLGQGGTEAFF. The DNA of the CDR3 is TGCGCCAGCAGCTTGGGGCAAGGAGGCACTGAAGCTTTCTTT.